This is a list of T cell receptor beta chains from one sample in a study of T cells and Merkel cell carcinoma outcomes. Measured with immunoSEQ multiplex PCR; TCRdb has only the in-frame clones, and not every one. The sample holds fewer than 9,500 clones, less than 90% seen once. Material: tumor tissue from Merkel cell carcinoma. The receptors derive from a human donor with Merkel cell carcinoma. Both conserved end residues are part of each CDR3. A D gene is named only where the DNA matches it firmly. The size of a clone is reported for some rows only, either as once, few or many, or as a class for expanded clones.

d_gene,v_gene,j_gene,len,abundance,CDR3aa,CDR3nt
NA,TRBV29-1,TRBJ2-3,14,NA,CSVESSQGTDTQYF,TGCAGCGTTGAATCCTCCCAGGGCACAGATACGCAGTATTTT
NA,TRBV6-5,TRBJ1-1,15,NA,CASSYYPTVNIEAFF,TGTGCCAGCAGTTACTACCCGACAGTGAACATTGAAGCTTTCTTT
NA,TRBV6-5,TRBJ1-1,11,NA,CASSGHTEAFF,TGTGCCAGCAGCGGGCACACTGAAGCTTTCTTT
TRBD1,TRBV7-9,TRBJ1-6,14,NA,CASGGGTGESPLHF,TGTGCCAGCGGGGGCGGGACAGGGGAATCACCCCTCCACTTT
NA,TRBV5-6,TRBJ2-3,11,once,CASSYTDTQYF,TGTGCCAGCAGCTACACAGATACGCAGTATTTT
TRBD2,TRBV5-6,TRBJ2-5,17,NA,CASSKWAGGASGWTQYF,TGTGCCAGCAGCAAATGGGCCGGGGGGGCCTCCGGGTGGACCCAGTACTTC
TRBD1,TRBV10-3,TRBJ1-1,15,NA,CAITSEDRGHTEAFF,TGTGCCATCACCTCTGAAGACAGGGGGCACACTGAAGCTTTCTTT
NA,TRBV7-9,TRBJ2-5,12,NA,CASSLKGETQYF,TGTGCCAGCAGCTTAAAAGGGGAGACCCAGTACTTC
NA,TRBV7-9,TRBJ2-7,14,NA,CASSFGDQRYEQYF,TGTGCCAGCAGCTTCGGGGACCAACGCTACGAGCAGTACTTC
NA,TRBV5-8,TRBJ1-5,12,once,CASSFAGQPQHF,TGTGCCAGCAGCTTTGCTGGTCAGCCCCAGCATTTT
NA,TRBV12-5,TRBJ2-6,15,NA,CASGLLQGWANVLTF,TGTGCTAGTGGTTTGCTTCAGGGTTGGGCCAACGTCCTGACTTTC
NA,TRBV5-1,TRBJ2-5,11,few,CASSLRETQYF,TGCGCCAGCAGCTTGAGGGAGACCCAGTACTTC
TRBD1,TRBV5-5,TRBJ1-2,15,NA,CASSLGVGTGDGYTF,TGTGCCAGCAGCTTGGGGGTAGGGACAGGGGATGGCTACACCTTC
NA,TRBV4-2,TRBJ1-4,16,NA,CASSQEAQWNNEKLFF,TGTGCCAGCAGCCAAGAGGCACAGTGGAATAATGAAAAACTGTTTTTT
NA,TRBV5-6,TRBJ2-5,12,few,CASSRGEETQYF,TGTGCCAGCAGCAGGGGGGAAGAGACCCAGTACTTC
TRBD1,TRBV5-6,TRBJ2-7,14,NA,CASSLVDRGGEQYF,TGTGCCAGCAGCTTGGTGGACAGGGGGGGCGAGCAGTACTTC
TRBD2,TRBV5-1,TRBJ2-5,16,NA,CASSLGGLAVQETQYF,TGCGCCAGCAGCTTGGGTGGACTAGCGGTACAAGAGACCCAGTACTTC
TRBD1,TRBV11-2,TRBJ2-3,14,NA,CASSLQGATDTQYF,TGTGCCAGCAGCTTACAGGGGGCCACAGATACGCAGTATTTT
TRBD2,TRBV5-1,TRBJ2-5,15,NA,CASSLDGGLGETQYF,TGCGCCAGCAGCTTGGACGGGGGGTTAGGTGAGACCCAGTACTTC
NA,TRBV7-9,TRBJ2-7,11,NA,CASSRVQDIDF,TGTGCCAGCAGCCGTGTGCAGGACATAGACTTC
NA,TRBV23-1,TRBJ1-1,13,once,CASRQNSWTEAFF,TGCGCCAGCAGACAAAATTCGTGGACTGAAGCTTTCTTT
TRBD1,TRBV5-1,TRBJ2-2,16,NA,CASSLRTGINTGELFF,TGCGCCAGCAGCTTAAGGACAGGGATAAACACCGGGGAGCTGTTTTTT
NA,TRBV29-1,TRBJ1-2,12,NA,CSVNSGSYGYTF,TGCAGCGTTAATTCAGGGAGCTATGGCTACACCTTC
NA,TRBV15,TRBJ1-6,15,NA,CATSKSKMTASPLHF,TGTGCCACCAGCAAATCAAAGATGACAGCTTCACCCCTCCACTTT
NA,TRBV18,TRBJ2-1,14,NA,CASSPTRTDNEQFF,TGTGCCAGCTCACCAACCAGGACAGACAATGAGCAGTTCTTC